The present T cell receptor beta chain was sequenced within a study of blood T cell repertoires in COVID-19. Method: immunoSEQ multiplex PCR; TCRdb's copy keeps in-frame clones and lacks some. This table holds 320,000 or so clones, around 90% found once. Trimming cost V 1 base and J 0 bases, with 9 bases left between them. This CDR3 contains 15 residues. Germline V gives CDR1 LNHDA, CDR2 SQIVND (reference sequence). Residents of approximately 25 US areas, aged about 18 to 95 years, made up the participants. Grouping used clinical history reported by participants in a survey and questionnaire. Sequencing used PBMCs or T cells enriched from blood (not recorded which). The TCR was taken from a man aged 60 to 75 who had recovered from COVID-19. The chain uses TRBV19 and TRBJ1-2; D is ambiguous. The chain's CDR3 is CASSIVQISNYGYTF. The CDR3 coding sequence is TGTGCCAGTAGTATAGTCCAGATTTCTAACTATGGCTACACCTTC.